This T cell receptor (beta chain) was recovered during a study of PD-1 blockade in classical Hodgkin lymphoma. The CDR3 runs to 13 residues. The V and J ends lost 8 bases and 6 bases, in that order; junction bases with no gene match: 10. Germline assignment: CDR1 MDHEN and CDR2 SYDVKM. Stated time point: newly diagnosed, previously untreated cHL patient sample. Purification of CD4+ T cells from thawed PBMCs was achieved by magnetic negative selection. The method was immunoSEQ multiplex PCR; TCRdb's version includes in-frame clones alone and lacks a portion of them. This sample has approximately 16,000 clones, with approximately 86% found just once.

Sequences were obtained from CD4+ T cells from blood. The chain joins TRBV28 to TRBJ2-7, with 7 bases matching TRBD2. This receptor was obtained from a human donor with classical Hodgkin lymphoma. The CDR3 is CASLSGMVGEQYF. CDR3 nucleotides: TGTGCCAGCTTAAGCGGGATGGTAGGCGAGCAGTACTTC.